This is a list of T cell receptor beta chains from one sample in a study of CD8 T cells in ankylosing spondylitis. TCRdb re-analysed the 5' RACE reads in MiXCR, keeping a single row per CDR3 protein. Of a few hundred thousand distinct CDR3 sequences in the sample, less than 25% are singletons; the top ten hold 3.5% to 4.5%. Sequenced material: blood, either unsorted or a sorted T cell fraction (not recorded which). The receptor source for this set is a female donor with ankylosing spondylitis or in good health (not recorded which). The CDR3 runs from the conserved cysteine through the conserved F or W. A D gene is named only where the DNA matches it firmly. A row's size may be missing; if present it is once, few, many or a size class.

J gene,V gene,clone size,D gene,CDR3 protein,CDR3 DNA
TRBJ2-4,TRBV29-1,many,TRBD1,CSVVGTGASKNIQYF,TGCAGCGTTGTAGGGACAGGGGCTTCCAAAAACATTCAGTACTTC
TRBJ2-2,TRBV6-2/TRBV6-3,few,TRBD2,CASSYSAGVDTGELFF,TGTGCCAGCAGTTATTCAGCGGGAGTTGACACCGGGGAGCTGTTTTTT
TRBJ2-1,TRBV5-6,few,.,CASSFGQQSYNEQFF,TGTGCCAGCAGCTTTGGACAGCAAAGTTACAATGAGCAGTTCTTC
TRBJ1-3,TRBV11-2,.,.,CASSLDMGTGSSGNTIYF,TGTGCCAGCAGCTTAGATATGGGGACGGGGAGCTCTGGAAACACCATATATTTT
TRBJ2-1,TRBV4-3,many,.,CASSQTAGRRGEEQFF,TGCGCCAGCAGCCAAACAGCGGGACGGAGGGGGGAGGAGCAGTTCTTC
TRBJ2-7,TRBV7-2,many,.,CASSFGWYYEQYF,TGTGCCAGCAGCTTCGGGTGGTACTACGAGCAGTACTTC
TRBJ2-5,TRBV15,few,.,CAIGEETQYF,TGTGCTATCGGGGAAGAGACCCAGTACTTC
TRBJ2-1,TRBV4-3,many,.,CASSLILRDEQFF,TGCGCCAGCAGCCTCATATTGAGGGATGAGCAGTTCTTC
TRBJ2-7,TRBV20-1,.,.,CSAREPLSYEQYF,TGCAGTGCTAGAGAGCCCCTTTCCTACGAGCAGTACTTC
TRBJ2-3,TRBV20-1,.,TRBD2,CSAGRLAGVPGNTQYF,TGCAGTGCTGGACGACTAGCGGGGGTCCCGGGAAATACGCAGTATTTT
TRBJ2-1,TRBV29-1,many,.,CSVDILAGHEQFF,TGCAGCGTTGATATTTTAGCAGGGCATGAGCAGTTCTTC
TRBJ2-1,TRBV19,few,TRBD1,CASSVRTGVEQFF,TGTGCCAGTAGTGTTCGGACAGGGGTTGAGCAGTTCTTC
TRBJ2-3,TRBV7-2,many,TRBD2,CAFSLAGADTQYF,TGTGCCTTTTCCCTGGCGGGAGCGGATACGCAGTATTTT
TRBJ2-3,TRBV29-1,many,.,CSVGKGARDTQYF,TGCAGCGTTGGGAAGGGAGCCAGAGATACGCAGTATTTT
TRBJ2-5,TRBV12-3/TRBV12-4,few,.,CASTPGQETQYF,TGTGCCAGCACGCCGGGACAAGAGACCCAGTACTTC
TRBJ2-7,TRBV11-2,.,.,CASSGLDEQYF,TGTGCCAGCAGCGGGCTGGACGAGCAGTACTTC
TRBJ2-5,TRBV28,few,.,CASSFSVVGQETQYF,TGTGCCAGCAGTTTTTCAGTTGTGGGGCAAGAGACCCAGTACTTC
TRBJ2-3,TRBV7-6,.,.,CASSLTYGDTQYF,TGTGCCAGCAGCTTGACGTATGGAGATACGCAGTATTTT
TRBJ2-7,TRBV6-1,.,TRBD2,CASSRGTSGDTYEQYF,TGTGCCAGCAGTAGGGGAACTAGCGGGGACACCTACGAGCAGTACTTC
TRBJ2-1,TRBV20-1,.,.,CCARDPRGLGYNEQFF,TGCTGTGCTAGAGATCCTCGGGGGCTAGGCTACAATGAGCAGTTCTTC
TRBJ2-7,TRBV20-1,.,.,CSARDPREQYF,TGCAGTGCTAGAGATCCGAGGGAGCAGTACTTC
TRBJ2-1,TRBV30,few,TRBD2,CAWNTGGPYNEQFF,TGTGCCTGGAATACGGGGGGGCCCTACAATGAGCAGTTCTTC